These T cell receptor beta chains were read from a single sample in a study of blood T cell repertoires in COVID-19. TCRdb keeps only in-frame clones here, not all; method: immunoSEQ multiplex PCR. Among approximately 170,000 clones listed, less than 80% were seen once. Material: peripheral blood. All receptors come from a woman aged 45-60 years with acute or convalescent COVID-19. Both conserved end residues are part of each CDR3. D genes are given only for firm matches. Some rows mark clone size as missing; the rest say once, few, many or name a class of expanded clone.

J gene: TRBJ2-1; V gene: TRBV14; D gene: TRBD2; clone size: .; CDR3 DNA: TGTGCCAGCAGCCCCCGGACTAGCAGCAATGAGCAGTTCTTC; CDR3 protein: CASSPRTSSNEQFF
J gene: TRBJ1-1; V gene: TRBV29-1; D gene: .; clone size: .; CDR3 DNA: TGCAGCGGGCAGAGACAGGAAGGGACTGAAGCTTTCTTT; CDR3 protein: CSGQRQEGTEAFF
J gene: TRBJ1-1; V gene: TRBV11-3; D gene: .; clone size: .; CDR3 DNA: TGTGCCAGCAGCTTCACAGGGAACACTGAAGCTTTCTTT; CDR3 protein: CASSFTGNTEAFF
J gene: TRBJ1-2; V gene: TRBV14; D gene: TRBD1; clone size: .; CDR3 DNA: TGTGCCAGCAGCCCCCCAGGCAGGGGGCTCGGCTATGGCTACACCTTC; CDR3 protein: CASSPPGRGLGYGYTF
J gene: TRBJ2-1; V gene: TRBV5-1; D gene: TRBD2; clone size: .; CDR3 DNA: TGCGCCAGCCGCCCCGAGACTAGCGACTACAATGAGCAGTTCTTC; CDR3 protein: CASRPETSDYNEQFF
J gene: TRBJ2-2; V gene: TRBV6-5; D gene: .; clone size: .; CDR3 DNA: TGTGCCAGCAGTTACCAATCCGGGAACACCGGGGAGCTGTTTTTT; CDR3 protein: CASSYQSGNTGELFF
J gene: TRBJ2-7; V gene: TRBV5-6; D gene: .; clone size: .; CDR3 DNA: TGTGCCAGCAGCTTCGGTACGGAGCAGTACTTC; CDR3 protein: CASSFGTEQYF
J gene: TRBJ1-2; V gene: TRBV7-8; D gene: TRBD1; clone size: .; CDR3 DNA: TGTGCCAGCAGTTCTGACAGGGGCTATGGCTACACCTTC; CDR3 protein: CASSSDRGYGYTF
J gene: TRBJ1-1; V gene: TRBV30; D gene: .; clone size: .; CDR3 DNA: TGTGCCTGGAGCCAACAGGTGAACACTGAAGCTTTCTTT; CDR3 protein: CAWSQQVNTEAFF
J gene: TRBJ1-6; V gene: TRBV7-8; D gene: TRBD1; clone size: .; CDR3 DNA: TGTGCCAGCAGCTTTGACAGGGGGCCCCTCCACTTT; CDR3 protein: CASSFDRGPLHF
J gene: TRBJ1-1; V gene: TRBV28; D gene: .; clone size: .; CDR3 DNA: TGTGCCAGCAGTTTACCTCCCGAAGAGCCTGTGAACACTGAAGCTTTCTTT; CDR3 protein: CASSLPPEEPVNTEAFF
J gene: TRBJ1-6; V gene: TRBV28; D gene: .; clone size: .; CDR3 DNA: TGTGCCAGCAGTTCCCCCCATGGGAGTTCACCCCTCCACTTT; CDR3 protein: CASSSPHGSSPLHF
J gene: TRBJ1-2; V gene: TRBV19; D gene: .; clone size: once; CDR3 DNA: TGTGCCAGTACCCCCAATTTGTTTCGGGGCTACACCTTC; CDR3 protein: CASTPNLFRGYTF
J gene: TRBJ2-3; V gene: TRBV27; D gene: .; clone size: .; CDR3 DNA: TGTGCCAGCAGTTCCCCCGCAGGATATGGGCCCACAGATACGCAGTATTTT; CDR3 protein: CASSSPAGYGPTDTQYF
J gene: TRBJ2-7; V gene: TRBV19; D gene: TRBD2; clone size: few; CDR3 DNA: TGTGCCAGTAAATTCACGGGGGGTAGCTACGAGCAGTACTTC; CDR3 protein: CASKFTGGSYEQYF
J gene: TRBJ2-4; V gene: TRBV7-8; D gene: .; clone size: few; CDR3 DNA: TGTGCCAGCAGCTTAGCTGGGGCAAAAAACATTCAGTACTTC; CDR3 protein: CASSLAGAKNIQYF
J gene: TRBJ2-1; V gene: TRBV6-2/TRBV6-3; D gene: TRBD2; clone size: .; CDR3 DNA: TGTGCCAGCAGCTGGGGCGGGAGGAATGAGCAGTTCTTC; CDR3 protein: CASSWGGRNEQFF
J gene: TRBJ2-1; V gene: TRBV18; D gene: TRBD2; clone size: few; CDR3 DNA: TGTGCCAGCTCACCTACTTTTACTAGCGGGAGTGATTTCATTAGTTCGGTCAATGAGCAGTTCTTC; CDR3 protein: CASSPTFTSGSDFISSVNEQFF
J gene: TRBJ2-7; V gene: TRBV15; D gene: TRBD2; clone size: .; CDR3 DNA: TGTGCCACCAGCAGAGGCGGGACTAGCGACGAGCAGTACTTC; CDR3 protein: CATSRGGTSDEQYF
J gene: TRBJ2-1; V gene: TRBV28; D gene: .; clone size: once; CDR3 DNA: TGTGCCAGCAGCCAAGAGTTTCGCGGTGAGCAGTTCTTC; CDR3 protein: CASSQEFRGEQFF
J gene: TRBJ2-7; V gene: TRBV7-2; D gene: TRBD2; clone size: few; CDR3 DNA: TGTGCCAGCAGCTTAGGGTCTGGGCTAGCGGGAGCCGAGCAGTACTTC; CDR3 protein: CASSLGSGLAGAEQYF
J gene: TRBJ2-2; V gene: TRBV7-2; D gene: TRBD2; clone size: .; CDR3 DNA: TGTGCCAGCAGCTGGCTCGTACTAGCGGGAGTAAACGGGGAGCTGTTTTTT; CDR3 protein: CASSWLVLAGVNGELFF
J gene: TRBJ1-2; V gene: TRBV7-2; D gene: .; clone size: .; CDR3 DNA: TGTGCCAGCAGCTTAGATGTGGTGGAGGCGTCTAACTATGGCTACACCTTC; CDR3 protein: CASSLDVVEASNYGYTF
J gene: TRBJ2-3; V gene: TRBV21-1; D gene: .; clone size: .; CDR3 DNA: TGTGCCAGCAGCAAATGTTCGGTAGGGGAAGCTCCAGATACGCAGTATTTT; CDR3 protein: CASSKCSVGEAPDTQYF
J gene: TRBJ2-7; V gene: TRBV28; D gene: .; clone size: few; CDR3 DNA: TGTGCCAGCAGTTTAATAAGCAGGGCGCCCTACGAGCAGTACTTC; CDR3 protein: CASSLISRAPYEQYF
J gene: TRBJ1-4; V gene: TRBV24-1; D gene: TRBD1; clone size: .; CDR3 DNA: TGTGCCACCAGTGAAAGGGGACAGGCTAATGAAAAACTGTTTTTT; CDR3 protein: CATSERGQANEKLFF
J gene: TRBJ2-5; V gene: TRBV9; D gene: TRBD2; clone size: .; CDR3 DNA: TGTGCCAGCAGCGTAGGAGGGTGGGAGGGAGAGACCCAGTACTTC; CDR3 protein: CASSVGGWEGETQYF
J gene: TRBJ2-3; V gene: TRBV7-2; D gene: .; clone size: .; CDR3 DNA: TGTGCCAGCAGCCACGCCTATAGCGGCCCGCAGGGTACGCAGTATTTT; CDR3 protein: CASSHAYSGPQGTQYF
J gene: TRBJ2-7; V gene: TRBV7-2; D gene: .; clone size: once; CDR3 DNA: TGTGCCAGCAGCTTTGTGCCTACCTACGAGCAGTACTTC; CDR3 protein: CASSFVPTYEQYF
J gene: TRBJ2-4; V gene: TRBV28; D gene: TRBD2; clone size: .; CDR3 DNA: TGTGCCAGCAGTTTAGATGGGCCCTATGAACGGGGGGACATTCAGTACTTC; CDR3 protein: CASSLDGPYERGDIQYF
J gene: TRBJ1-6; V gene: TRBV6-2/TRBV6-3; D gene: .; clone size: .; CDR3 DNA: TGTGCCAGCAGTCCCGGACTCAGCTCCTATAATTCACCCCTCCACTTT; CDR3 protein: CASSPGLSSYNSPLHF
J gene: TRBJ1-2; V gene: TRBV5-4; D gene: TRBD1; clone size: .; CDR3 DNA: TGTGCCAGCAGCACCGACAGGGCCTATGGCTACACCTTC; CDR3 protein: CASSTDRAYGYTF
J gene: TRBJ1-1; V gene: TRBV19; D gene: TRBD1; clone size: .; CDR3 DNA: TGTGCCAGTAGTACAGAAGCACAGGGGATGAACACTGAAGCTTTCTTT; CDR3 protein: CASSTEAQGMNTEAFF
J gene: TRBJ1-2; V gene: TRBV19; D gene: TRBD1; clone size: .; CDR3 DNA: TGTGCCAGTAGTACGTCGAATCCGGGACAGGGGGCGTCTGGCTACACCTTC; CDR3 protein: CASSTSNPGQGASGYTF
J gene: TRBJ2-7; V gene: TRBV5-1; D gene: .; clone size: few; CDR3 DNA: TGCGCCAGCAGCCCTGAGGGGTGGGGGCACGAGCAGTACTTC; CDR3 protein: CASSPEGWGHEQYF
J gene: TRBJ1-2; V gene: TRBV12-5; D gene: TRBD1; clone size: .; CDR3 DNA: TGTGCTAGTGGTTTCAGCCAGGGGGCGTATGGCTACACCTTC; CDR3 protein: CASGFSQGAYGYTF
J gene: TRBJ2-2; V gene: TRBV7-2; D gene: .; clone size: .; CDR3 DNA: TGTGCCAGCAGCTTCGCGGGGGAGCTGTTTTTT; CDR3 protein: CASSFAGELFF
J gene: TRBJ1-5; V gene: TRBV6-5; D gene: .; clone size: .; CDR3 DNA: TGTGCCGGGCACGCGCGGGGGCGAAGCAATCAGCCCCAGCATTTT; CDR3 protein: CAGHARGRSNQPQHF
J gene: TRBJ1-5; V gene: TRBV6-1; D gene: .; clone size: .; CDR3 DNA: TGTGCCAGCAGTGTCACGGGAGTTCTAAGCAATCAGCCCCAGCATTTT; CDR3 protein: CASSVTGVLSNQPQHF
J gene: TRBJ1-5; V gene: TRBV7-2; D gene: .; clone size: .; CDR3 DNA: TGTGCCAGCAGCCTCAGGGACTATAGCAATCAGCCCCAGCATTTT; CDR3 protein: CASSLRDYSNQPQHF
J gene: TRBJ2-5; V gene: TRBV27; D gene: TRBD2; clone size: .; CDR3 DNA: TGTGCCAGCAGTTTATGGGGGGGAGCGCTTCACTTC; CDR3 protein: CASSLWGGALHF